Below are 2 T cell receptor beta chains sequenced from a single sample in a study of shared clonotypes between healthy human individuals. CD45RO-negative cells were positively selected for CCR7, leaving out terminally differentiated effector memory CD45RA+ cells. Produced via immunoSEQ multiplex PCR; TCRdb's table is partial and in-frame only. The table lists around 1.9 million clones, about 93% of them singletons. Sequencing was carried out using naive CD8+ T cells from PBMCs. These receptors all come from a man aged 18 to 30 in good health. Some clones in this sample may be carry-over from other donors' samples.

The V and J genes are TRBV10-2 and TRBJ2-7, with D perhaps assigned TRBD1 or TRBD2 (5 bases each). Between the trimmed V and J ends, which lost 0 bases and 2 bases, there was a span of 11 bases. There are 15 residues in the CDR3. CDR1 is WSHSY and CDR2 is SAAADI in the germline V gene. CDR3 protein: CASSESTGPTYEQYF. The CDR3 DNA sequence: TGCGCCAGCAGTGAGTCGACGGGGCCTACCTACGAGCAGTACTTC.

The V and J genes are TRBV28 and TRBJ2-7; 8 bases are a match to TRBD2. Germline V gene lookup returns CDR1 MDHEN and CDR2 SYDVKM. The CDR3 totals 15 residues. After removal of 4 bases from V and 0 bases from J, the junction contained 5 bases not matched to a gene. The CDR3 loop is CASSSWSGSSYEQYF. In DNA form, the CDR3 reads TGTGCCAGCAGTTCCTGGAGCGGGAGCTCCTACGAGCAGTACTTC.